These T cell receptor beta chains were read from a single sample in a study of OX40 agonist ivuxolimab in advanced cancers. Data came from immunoSEQ multiplex PCR; TCRdb stores just in-frame clones and leaves some out. This table has tens of thousands of clones, about 83% appearing once. The material sequenced was CD4+ or CD8+ T cells sorted from blood, taken in a trial of the OX40 agonist ivuxolimab. Receptors originate from an adult with an advanced solid tumor such as melanoma, head and neck, liver or kidney cancer. Each CDR3 is given with its conserved first and last residue. The order of the fields is D gene, V gene, clone size, J gene, CDR3 length, CDR3 DNA, CDR3 protein. D genes are given only for firm matches. Some rows have no size entry. The others give once, few or many, or a class for an expanded clone.

D: TRBD2
V: TRBV28
size: .
J: TRBJ2-1
length: 16
DNA: TGTGCCAGCAGTTCTTTAGCGGGGGCCCCGTTAAATGAGCAGTTCTTC
CDR3: CASSSLAGAPLNEQFF

D: .
V: TRBV29-1
size: .
J: TRBJ2-1
length: 12
DNA: TGCAGCGTTCTAGTATCCTACAATGAGCAGTTCTTC
CDR3: CSVLVSYNEQFF

D: .
V: TRBV6-5
size: .
J: TRBJ1-3
length: 14
DNA: TGTGCCAGCAGTTACTCCTACTCTGGAAACACCATATATTTT
CDR3: CASSYSYSGNTIYF

D: TRBD2
V: TRBV2
size: once
J: TRBJ2-3
length: 14
DNA: TGTGCCAGCAATTGGGAGGGGACCACAGATACGCAGTATTTT
CDR3: CASNWEGTTDTQYF

D: TRBD2
V: TRBV4-1
size: few
J: TRBJ2-5
length: 17
DNA: TGCGCCAGCAGCCAAGATCCCAGCGGGGGGGTTAGGGAGACCCAGTACTTC
CDR3: CASSQDPSGGVRETQYF

D: .
V: TRBV19
size: .
J: TRBJ1-5
length: 17
DNA: TGTGCCAGTCGGCCCCCAACGAGGGGGTTGGGCAATCAGCCCCAGCATTTT
CDR3: CASRPPTRGLGNQPQHF

D: .
V: TRBV19
size: .
J: TRBJ2-7
length: 15
DNA: TGTGCCAGTAGTATGGGGCAGGGGGGGCACTACGAGCAGTACTTC
CDR3: CASSMGQGGHYEQYF

D: TRBD1
V: TRBV25-1
size: .
J: TRBJ2-3
length: 17
DNA: TGTGCCAGCAGTGCTACCCCGGGACAGGGGGCAGCAGATACGCAGTATTTT
CDR3: CASSATPGQGAADTQYF

D: .
V: TRBV11-2
size: medium-sized
J: TRBJ2-3
length: 12
DNA: TGTGCCAGCAGCTTTTACACAGATACGCAGTATTTT
CDR3: CASSFYTDTQYF

D: TRBD1
V: TRBV5-8
size: .
J: TRBJ2-4
length: 15
DNA: TGTGCCAGCAGCGGGACAGGCGTAGCCAAAAACATTCAGTACTTC
CDR3: CASSGTGVAKNIQYF

D: TRBD1
V: TRBV5-4
size: .
J: TRBJ1-4
length: 16
DNA: TGTGCCAGCAGCTTGGGGACAGGGTTCTCGGATGAAAAACTGTTTTTT
CDR3: CASSLGTGFSDEKLFF

D: .
V: TRBV15
size: .
J: TRBJ1-2
length: 13
DNA: TGTGCCACCAGCCTTGACAGAGAATATGGCTACACCTTC
CDR3: CATSLDREYGYTF

D: .
V: TRBV28
size: .
J: TRBJ2-7
length: 13
DNA: TGTGCCAGCAGTTTACCCGACTCCGAAGAGCAGTACTTC
CDR3: CASSLPDSEEQYF

D: TRBD1
V: TRBV4-2
size: .
J: TRBJ1-3
length: 16
DNA: TGTGCCAGCAGCCAAGAGTGGGGACAGGGCGAAAACACCATATATTTT
CDR3: CASSQEWGQGENTIYF

D: TRBD1
V: TRBV7-9
size: .
J: TRBJ1-2
length: 14
DNA: TGTGCCAGCAGCCAGGGACAGATAAACTATGGCTACACCTTC
CDR3: CASSQGQINYGYTF

D: .
V: TRBV10-2
size: few
J: TRBJ2-7
length: 11
DNA: TGCGCCAGCAGTGTCTCCTACGAGCAGTACTTC
CDR3: CASSVSYEQYF

D: TRBD2
V: TRBV6-5
size: .
J: TRBJ2-3
length: 15
DNA: TGTGCCAGCAGGCGAGGTCTAGCGGGGACAGATACGCAGTATTTT
CDR3: CASRRGLAGTDTQYF

D: .
V: TRBV5-1
size: .
J: TRBJ2-4
length: 14
DNA: TGCGCCAGCAGCTTGGCCCGGGGCGGAGACATTCAGTACTTC
CDR3: CASSLARGGDIQYF

D: TRBD1
V: TRBV6-1
size: .
J: TRBJ1-2
length: 15
DNA: TGTGCCAGCAGCCCAAACCTGGGACAGTCCTATGGCTACACCTTC
CDR3: CASSPNLGQSYGYTF

D: TRBD2
V: TRBV9
size: .
J: TRBJ2-3
length: 16
DNA: TGTGCCAGCAGCGTCGCCGGCGGGGGTAGCACAGATACGCAGTATTTT
CDR3: CASSVAGGGSTDTQYF

D: .
V: TRBV29-1
size: .
J: TRBJ2-1
length: 13
DNA: TGCAGCGTTGATGTAGGGACCTACAATGAGCAGTTCTTC
CDR3: CSVDVGTYNEQFF

D: .
V: TRBV7-8
size: .
J: TRBJ1-1
length: 14
DNA: TGTGCCAGCAGCTTAGGGAGGGTGAACACTGAAGCTTTCTTT
CDR3: CASSLGRVNTEAFF

D: .
V: TRBV18
size: few
J: TRBJ1-2
length: 16
DNA: TGTGCCAGCTCACCAGAACAGGGATCCGCTAACTATGGCTACACCTTC
CDR3: CASSPEQGSANYGYTF

D: .
V: TRBV28
size: .
J: TRBJ2-7
length: 11
DNA: TGTGCCAGCGGAGGGACCTACGAGCAGTACTTC
CDR3: CASGGTYEQYF

D: .
V: TRBV6-5
size: once
J: TRBJ2-1
length: 14
DNA: TGTGCCAGCAGTTACTCAAACTCCGACAATGAGCAGTTCTTC
CDR3: CASSYSNSDNEQFF

D: TRBD2
V: TRBV7-9
size: few
J: TRBJ2-5
length: 14
DNA: TGTGCCAGCAGCTTAGGTCTAGCGGAAGAGACCCAGTACTTC
CDR3: CASSLGLAEETQYF

D: TRBD1
V: TRBV2
size: .
J: TRBJ1-4
length: 17
DNA: TGTGCCAGCACCGGACCGGACAGGGTAGCAGCTAATGAAAAACTGTTTTTT
CDR3: CASTGPDRVAANEKLFF

D: .
V: TRBV6-5
size: .
J: TRBJ1-4
length: 13
DNA: TGTGCCAGCAGTTATTTCCTTGATGAAAAACTGTTTTTT
CDR3: CASSYFLDEKLFF

D: .
V: TRBV18
size: .
J: TRBJ1-5
length: 17
DNA: TGTGCCAGCTCACCTAGCGCCCGGGCATATGACAATCAGCCCCAGCATTTT
CDR3: CASSPSARAYDNQPQHF

D: TRBD1
V: TRBV10-2
size: .
J: TRBJ2-3
length: 16
DNA: TGCGCCAGCAGGAAGCCAGGACAGGGGGCTTCAGATACGCAGTATTTT
CDR3: CASRKPGQGASDTQYF

D: TRBD1
V: TRBV4-1
size: .
J: TRBJ2-4
length: 14
DNA: TGCGCCAGCAGCCACCGGGACAGGGGTAACATTCAGTACTTC
CDR3: CASSHRDRGNIQYF

D: TRBD1
V: TRBV5-8
size: .
J: TRBJ2-7
length: 13
DNA: TGTGCCAGCAGCTTGGGCAGGGGGCGCGAGCAGTACTTC
CDR3: CASSLGRGREQYF

D: .
V: TRBV15
size: few
J: TRBJ2-7
length: 13
DNA: TGTGCCACCAGTTTAGGCAGCTCCTACGAGCAGTACTTC
CDR3: CATSLGSSYEQYF

D: .
V: TRBV7-6
size: .
J: TRBJ2-3
length: 18
DNA: TGTGCCAGCAGCAGCCGGGGAATTAGACTAGATAAAACAGATACGCAGTATTTT
CDR3: CASSSRGIRLDKTDTQYF

D: TRBD1
V: TRBV5-1
size: .
J: TRBJ1-1
length: 15
DNA: TGCGCCAGCAGCACCGGACAGGGCCAGAACACTGAAGCTTTCTTT
CDR3: CASSTGQGQNTEAFF

D: .
V: TRBV28
size: .
J: TRBJ2-5
length: 13
DNA: TGTGCCAGCATGTCGACGGCAGGCCAGACCCAGTACTTC
CDR3: CASMSTAGQTQYF

D: TRBD2
V: TRBV6-6
size: .
J: TRBJ2-1
length: 15
DNA: TGTGCCACCAGGACTAGCGGGGGCCCTTACAATGAGCAGTTCTTC
CDR3: CATRTSGGPYNEQFF

D: .
V: TRBV5-6
size: .
J: TRBJ2-6
length: 16
DNA: TGTGCCAGCAGCTTGGTGGGGCGCTCTGGGGCCAACGTCCTGACTTTC
CDR3: CASSLVGRSGANVLTF

D: .
V: TRBV5-4
size: .
J: TRBJ2-1
length: 19
DNA: TGTGCCAGCAGCTATGGCGCAGGGGTATTCCCGAGCTCCTACAATGAGCAGTTCTTC
CDR3: CASSYGAGVFPSSYNEQFF

D: .
V: TRBV18
size: .
J: TRBJ2-1
length: 12
DNA: TGTGCCAGCTCCCCCGGGACACAGGAGGAGTTCTTC
CDR3: CASSPGTQEEFF

D: .
V: TRBV27
size: .
J: TRBJ2-7
length: 14
DNA: TGTGCCAGCAGTGCTAGTCCTCCCATATACGAGCAGTACTTC
CDR3: CASSASPPIYEQYF

D: .
V: TRBV5-1
size: .
J: TRBJ2-2
length: 16
DNA: TGCGCCAGCAGCTCCGGTTTGGACACTCAGACCGGGGAGCTGTTTTTT
CDR3: CASSSGLDTQTGELFF